The 5 T cell receptor beta chains below all came from one sample that was sequenced in a study of control samples from healthy donors and cancer patients. Libraries were prepared by immunoSEQ multiplex PCR; TCRdb keeps only in-frame clonotypes and omits some of them. The data show roughly 49,000 clones, roughly 90% seen once. Material for sequencing was PBMCs. All receptors come from a man aged 45-65 years with head and neck cancer.

The V gene is TRBV2, the J gene TRBJ1-2; a weak D match, TRBD1 (5 bases). CDR1 is SNHLY, CDR2 FYNNEI, per germline. The CDR3 sequence is 16 residues long. Trimming cost V 2 bases and J 5 bases, with 18 bases left between them. The CDR3 sequence: CASSETRAGTNYGYTF. CDR3 bases: TGTGCCAGCAGTGAAACGAGGGCGGGGACGAATTATGGCTACACCTTC.

The chain couples TRBV11-2 to TRBJ1-4; unclear D gene. Trimming removed 3 bases from V and 11 bases from J, with 13 bases in between. The CDR3 covers 13 residues. Germline V gene lookup returns CDR1 SGHAT and CDR2 FQNNGV. CDR3 DNA sequence: TGTGCCAGCAGCTTTTCATATCTCGACAAACTGTTTTTT. This sequence encodes CASSFSYLDKLFF.

CDR3 protein: CSVDPTGGYGYTF. DNA for the CDR3: TGCAGCGTTGACCCGACAGGGGGGTATGGCTACACCTTC. J is TRBJ1-2 and V is TRBV29-1, with 9 bases identical to TRBD1. Germline CDR1 SQVTM, CDR2 ANQGSEA. The CDR3 has 13 residues. V dropped 3 bases and J dropped 5; count of bases not matched to a gene: 4. The full variable domain, with the rest looked up from reference TRBV29-1 and TRBJ1-2, is SAVISQKPSRDICQRGTSLTIQCQVDSQVTMMFWYRQQPGQSLTLIATANQGSEATYESGFVIDKFPISRPNLTFSTLTVSNMSPEDSSIYLCSVDPTGGYGYTFGSGTRLTVV.

The gene calls are TRBV27 and TRBJ1-3; TRBD1 matches 8 bases. The CDR3 has 16 residues. V gave up 5 bases and J gave up 2 bases; unmatched junction bases: 8. The germline CDR1 and CDR2 sequences are MNHEY and SMNVEV (reference sequence). The CDR3: CASSGLQGGTGNTIYF. Here the CDR3 DNA reads TGTGCCAGCAGTGGGCTACAGGGGGGTACTGGAAACACCATATATTTT.

The chain has TRBV13 and TRBJ1-6; weak D call: TRBD1 (6 bases). The CDR3 loop spans 15 amino acids. From germline, CDR1 is PRHDT and CDR2 FYEKMQ (reference sequence). The V end lost 4 bases, the J end lost 4 bases, and 11 bases lay between the germline ends. The CDR3 bases are TGTGCCAGCAGCTCAGGACAGTCTTATAATTCACCCCTCCACTTT. Encoded protein: CASSSGQSYNSPLHF.